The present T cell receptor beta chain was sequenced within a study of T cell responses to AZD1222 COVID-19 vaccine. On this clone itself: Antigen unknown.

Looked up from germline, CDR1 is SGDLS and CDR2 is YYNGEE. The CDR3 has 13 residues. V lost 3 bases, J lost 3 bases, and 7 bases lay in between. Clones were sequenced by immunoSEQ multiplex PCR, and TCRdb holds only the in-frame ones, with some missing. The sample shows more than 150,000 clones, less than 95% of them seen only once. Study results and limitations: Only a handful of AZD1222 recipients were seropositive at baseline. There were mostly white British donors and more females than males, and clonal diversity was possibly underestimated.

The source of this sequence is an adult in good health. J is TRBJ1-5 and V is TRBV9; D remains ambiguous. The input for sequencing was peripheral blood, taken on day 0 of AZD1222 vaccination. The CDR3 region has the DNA TGTGCCAGCAGCGCGGACTACAATCAGCCCCAGCATTTT. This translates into CASSADYNQPQHF.